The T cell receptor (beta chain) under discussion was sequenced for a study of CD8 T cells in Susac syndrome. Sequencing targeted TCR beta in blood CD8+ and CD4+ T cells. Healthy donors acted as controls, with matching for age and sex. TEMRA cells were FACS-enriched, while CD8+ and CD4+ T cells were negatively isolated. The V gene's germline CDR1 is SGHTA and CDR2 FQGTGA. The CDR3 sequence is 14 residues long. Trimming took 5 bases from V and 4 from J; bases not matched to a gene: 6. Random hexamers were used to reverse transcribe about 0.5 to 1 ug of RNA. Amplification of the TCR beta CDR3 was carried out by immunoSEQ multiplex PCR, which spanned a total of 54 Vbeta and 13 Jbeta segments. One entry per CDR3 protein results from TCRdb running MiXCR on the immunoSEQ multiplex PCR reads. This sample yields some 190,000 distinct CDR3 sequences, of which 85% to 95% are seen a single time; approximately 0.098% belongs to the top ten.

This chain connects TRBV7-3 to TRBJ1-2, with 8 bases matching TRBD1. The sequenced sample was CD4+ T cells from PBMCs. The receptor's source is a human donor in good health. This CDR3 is CASSPGGSSYGYTF. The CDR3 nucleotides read TGTGCCAGCAGCCCAGGGGGCTCGAGCTATGGCTACACCTTC.